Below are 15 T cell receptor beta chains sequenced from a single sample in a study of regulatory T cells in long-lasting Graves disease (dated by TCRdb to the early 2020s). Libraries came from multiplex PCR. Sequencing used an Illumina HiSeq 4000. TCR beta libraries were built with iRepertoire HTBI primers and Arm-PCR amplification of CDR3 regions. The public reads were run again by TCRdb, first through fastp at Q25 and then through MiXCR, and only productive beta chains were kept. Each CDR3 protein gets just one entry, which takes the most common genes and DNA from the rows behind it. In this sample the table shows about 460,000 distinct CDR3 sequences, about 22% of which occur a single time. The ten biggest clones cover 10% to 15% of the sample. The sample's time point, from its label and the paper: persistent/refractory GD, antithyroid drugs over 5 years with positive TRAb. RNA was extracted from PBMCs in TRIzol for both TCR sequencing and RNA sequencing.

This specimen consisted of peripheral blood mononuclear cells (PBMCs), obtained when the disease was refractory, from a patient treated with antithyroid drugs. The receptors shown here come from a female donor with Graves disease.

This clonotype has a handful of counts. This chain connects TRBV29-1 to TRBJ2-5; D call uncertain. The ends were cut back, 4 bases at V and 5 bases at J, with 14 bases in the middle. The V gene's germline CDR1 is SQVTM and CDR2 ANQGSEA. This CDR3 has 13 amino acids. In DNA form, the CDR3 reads TGCAGCGTTGTAGGAAATCTCGGGGAGACCCAGTACTTC. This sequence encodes CSVVGNLGETQYF. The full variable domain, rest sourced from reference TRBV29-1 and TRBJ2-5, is SAVISQKPSRDICQRGTSLTIQCQVDSQVTMMFWYRQQPGQSLTLIATANQGSEATYESGFVIDKFPISRPNLTFSTLTVSNMSPEDSSIYLCSVVGNLGETQYFGPGTRLLVL.

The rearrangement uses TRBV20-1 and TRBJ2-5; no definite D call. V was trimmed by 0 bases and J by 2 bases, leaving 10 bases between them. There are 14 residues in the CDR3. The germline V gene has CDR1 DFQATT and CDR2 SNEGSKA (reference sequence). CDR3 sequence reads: CSARDALIQETQYF. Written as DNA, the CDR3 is TGCAGTGCTAGAGATGCCCTTATTCAAGAGACCCAGTACTTC.

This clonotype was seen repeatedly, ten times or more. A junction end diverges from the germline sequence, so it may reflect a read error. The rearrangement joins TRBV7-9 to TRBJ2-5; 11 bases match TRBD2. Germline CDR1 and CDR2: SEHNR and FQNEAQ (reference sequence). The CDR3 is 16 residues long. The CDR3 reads CASSVAILAGGETQYF. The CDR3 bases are TGTGCCAGCAGCGTAGCCATCCTAGCGGGAGGAGAGACCCAGTACTTC.

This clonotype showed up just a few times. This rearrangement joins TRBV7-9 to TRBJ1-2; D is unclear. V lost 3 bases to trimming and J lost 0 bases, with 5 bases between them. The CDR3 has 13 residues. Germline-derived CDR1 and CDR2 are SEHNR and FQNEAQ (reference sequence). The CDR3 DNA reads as TGTGCCAGCAGCTTTCTGTCTAACTATGGCTACACCTTC. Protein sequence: CASSFLSNYGYTF. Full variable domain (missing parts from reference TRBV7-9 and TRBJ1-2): DTGVSQNPRHKITKRGQNVTFRCDPISEHNRLYWYRQTLGQGPEFLTYFQNEAQLEKSRLLSDRFSAERPKGSFSTLEIQRTEQGDSAMYLCASSFLSNYGYTFGSGTRLTVV.

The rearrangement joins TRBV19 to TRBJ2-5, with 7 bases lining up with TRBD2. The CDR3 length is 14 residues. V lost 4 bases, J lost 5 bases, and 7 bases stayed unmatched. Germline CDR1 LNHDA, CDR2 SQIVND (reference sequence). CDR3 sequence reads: CASSRAPGRETQYF. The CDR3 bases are TGTGCCAGTAGTAGGGCCCCCGGGAGGGAGACCCAGTACTTC.

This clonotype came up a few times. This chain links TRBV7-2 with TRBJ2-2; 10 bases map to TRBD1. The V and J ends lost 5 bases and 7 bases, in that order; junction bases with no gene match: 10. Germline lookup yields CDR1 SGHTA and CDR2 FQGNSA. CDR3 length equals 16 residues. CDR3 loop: CASSLQTGGAFGELFF. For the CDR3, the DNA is TGTGCCAGCAGCCTCCAGACAGGGGGCGCGTTCGGGGAGCTGTTTTTT.

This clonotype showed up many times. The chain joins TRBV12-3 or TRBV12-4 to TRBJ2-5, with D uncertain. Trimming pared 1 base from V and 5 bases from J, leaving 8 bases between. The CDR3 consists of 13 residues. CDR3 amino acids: CASSLEGYETQYF. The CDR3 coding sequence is TGTGCCAGCAGTTTAGAGGGCTACGAGACCCAGTACTTC.

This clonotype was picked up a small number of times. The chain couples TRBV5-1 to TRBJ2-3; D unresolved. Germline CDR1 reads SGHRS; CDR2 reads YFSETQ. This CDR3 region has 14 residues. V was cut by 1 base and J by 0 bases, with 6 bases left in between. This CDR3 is CASSLLQSTDTQYF. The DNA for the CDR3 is TGCGCCAGCAGCTTGCTACAGAGCACAGATACGCAGTATTTT.

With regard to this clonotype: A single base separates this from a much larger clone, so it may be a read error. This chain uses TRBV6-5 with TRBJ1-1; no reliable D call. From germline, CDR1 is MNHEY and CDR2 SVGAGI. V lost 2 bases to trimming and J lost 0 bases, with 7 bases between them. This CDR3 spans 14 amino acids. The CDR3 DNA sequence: TGTGCCAGCAGTTACCGGGTCCTGAACACTGAAGCTTTCTTT. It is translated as CASSYRVLNTEAFF.

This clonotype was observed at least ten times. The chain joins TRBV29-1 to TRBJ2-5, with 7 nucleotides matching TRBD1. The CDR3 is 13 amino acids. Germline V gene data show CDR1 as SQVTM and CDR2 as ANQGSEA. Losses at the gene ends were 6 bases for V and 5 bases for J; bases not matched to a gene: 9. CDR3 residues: CSVEIATGETQYF. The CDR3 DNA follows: TGCAGCGTGGAGATTGCGACAGGGGAGACCCAGTACTTC.

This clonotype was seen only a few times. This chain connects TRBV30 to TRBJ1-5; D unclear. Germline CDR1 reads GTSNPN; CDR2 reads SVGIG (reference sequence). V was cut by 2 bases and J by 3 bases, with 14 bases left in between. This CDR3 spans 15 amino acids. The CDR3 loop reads CAWSPEFSSNQPQHF. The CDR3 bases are TGTGCCTGGAGTCCAGAATTCTCGTCCAATCAGCCCCAGCATTTT.

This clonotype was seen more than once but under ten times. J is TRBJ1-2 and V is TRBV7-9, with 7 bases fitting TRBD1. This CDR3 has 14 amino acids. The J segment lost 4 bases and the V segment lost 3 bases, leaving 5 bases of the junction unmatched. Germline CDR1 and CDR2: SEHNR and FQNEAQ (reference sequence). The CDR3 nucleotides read TGTGCCAGCAGCTTGGGGGGACAGAGCTATGGCTACACCTTC. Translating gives CASSLGGQSYGYTF.

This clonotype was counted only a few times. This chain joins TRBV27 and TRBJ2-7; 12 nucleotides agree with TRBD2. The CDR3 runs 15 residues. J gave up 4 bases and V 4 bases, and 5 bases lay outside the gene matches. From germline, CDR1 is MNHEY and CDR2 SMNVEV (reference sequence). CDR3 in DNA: TGTGCCAGCAGTTCCCTAGCGGGAGGGAAGTACGAGCAGTACTTC. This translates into CASSSLAGGKYEQYF.

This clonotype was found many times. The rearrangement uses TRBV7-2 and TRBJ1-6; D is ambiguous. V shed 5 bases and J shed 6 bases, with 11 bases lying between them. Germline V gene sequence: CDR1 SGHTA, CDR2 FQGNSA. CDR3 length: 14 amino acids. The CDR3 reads CASSLQPINSPLHF. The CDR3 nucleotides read TGTGCCAGCAGCCTACAGCCTATTAATTCACCCCTCCACTTT. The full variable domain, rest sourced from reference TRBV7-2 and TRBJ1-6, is GAGVSQSPSNKVTEKGKDVELRCDPISGHTALYWYRQSLGQGLEFLIYFQGNSAPDKSGLPSDRFSAERTGGSVSTLTIQRTQQEDSAVYLCASSLQPINSPLHFGNGTRLTVT.

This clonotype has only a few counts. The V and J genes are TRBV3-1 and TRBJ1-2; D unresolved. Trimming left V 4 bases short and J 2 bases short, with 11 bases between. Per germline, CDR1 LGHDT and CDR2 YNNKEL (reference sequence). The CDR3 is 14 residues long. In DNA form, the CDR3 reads TGTGCCAGCAGCCGCCAGGAAGGGAACTATGGCTACACCTTC. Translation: CASSRQEGNYGYTF.